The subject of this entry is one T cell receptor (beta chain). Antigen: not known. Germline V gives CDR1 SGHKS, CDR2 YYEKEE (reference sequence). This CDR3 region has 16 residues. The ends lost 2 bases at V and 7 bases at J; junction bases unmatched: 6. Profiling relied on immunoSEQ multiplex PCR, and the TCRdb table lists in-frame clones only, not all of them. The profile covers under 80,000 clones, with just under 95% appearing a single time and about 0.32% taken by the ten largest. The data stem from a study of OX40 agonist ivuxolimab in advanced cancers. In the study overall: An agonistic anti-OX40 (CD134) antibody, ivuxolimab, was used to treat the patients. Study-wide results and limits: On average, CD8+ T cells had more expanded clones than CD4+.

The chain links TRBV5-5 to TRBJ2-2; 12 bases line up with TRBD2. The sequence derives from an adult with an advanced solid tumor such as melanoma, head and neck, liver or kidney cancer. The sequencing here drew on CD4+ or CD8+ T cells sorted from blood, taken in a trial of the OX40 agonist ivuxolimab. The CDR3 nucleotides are TGTGCCAGCAGCTTTACGGGACTAGCGGGCTTCGGGGAGCTGTTTTTT. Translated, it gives CASSFTGLAGFGELFF.